These 11 T cell receptor beta chains were sequenced from one sample in a study of CD8 T cells in Susac syndrome. The RNA, about 0.45 to 1 ug, was put through reverse transcription using random hexamers. TCRdb itself ran the immunoSEQ multiplex PCR reads through MiXCR, one entry per CDR3 protein. The sample shows about 180,000 distinct CDR3 sequences, approximately 95% of them seen only once. Sequencing was carried out using CD4+ T cells from PBMCs. Receptors originate from a human donor with Susac syndrome.

The chain has TRBV20-1 and TRBJ2-5; D possibly uses TRBD1 or TRBD2 (5 bases each). The CDR3 sequence is 12 residues long. V lost 6 bases to trimming and J lost 4 bases, with 12 bases between them. The germline V gene encodes CDR1 DFQATT and CDR2 SNEGSKA (reference sequence). The CDR3 coding sequence is TGCAGTGCGGGGCGGGTACCAGAGACCCAGTACTTC. It specifies CSAGRVPETQYF.

The chain joins TRBV28 to TRBJ2-5, with no clear D. The V end was cut by 11 bases, the J end by 5 bases, with 21 bases between. Germline V gives CDR1 MDHEN, CDR2 SYDVKM. CDR3 size: 14 residues. The CDR3 loop is CAAVGNHGRETQYF. The CDR3, as DNA: TGTGCCGCCGTCGGAAACCACGGTCGGGAGACCCAGTACTTC. The variable domain in full, with the rest retrieved from reference TRBV28 and TRBJ2-5, is DVKVTQSSRYLVKRTGEKVFLECVQDMDHENMFWYRQDPGLGLRLIYFSYDVKMKEKGDIPEGYSVSREKKERFSLILESASTNQTSMYLCAAVGNHGRETQYFGPGTRLLVL.

This chain joins TRBV12-3 or TRBV12-4 and TRBJ2-5; tentative D call: TRBD2 (6 bases). The germline V and J ends were trimmed by 2 bases and 1 base, with 14 bases remaining between them. The CDR3 is 16 residues long. Written as DNA, the CDR3 is TGTGCCAGCAGTTTAATTGGGGGAGGCCCCCAAGAGACCCAGTACTTC. It translates to CASSLIGGGPQETQYF.

The gene calls are TRBV28 and TRBJ1-5; no firm D call. Per germline, CDR1 MDHEN and CDR2 SYDVKM. Trimming removed 7 bases from V and 3 bases from J, with 16 bases in between. The CDR3 is 15 residues long. This CDR3 is CASTKDGNSNQPQHF. CDR3 nucleotides: TGTGCCAGCACTAAGGACGGAAATTCCAATCAGCCCCAGCATTTT.

The chain links TRBV14 to TRBJ2-6, with D perhaps given as TRBD1 or TRBD2 (5 bases each). CDR3 length: 17 residues. Germline V lookup: CDR1 SGHDN, CDR2 FVKESK. V was cut by 1 base and J by 2 bases, with 12 bases left in between. The CDR3 DNA reads TGTGCCAGCAGCCAAGGAGGGGCTCCCACTGGGGCCAACGTCCTGACTTTC. Translation gives CASSQGGAPTGANVLTF.

V gene TRBV11-1 combines with J gene TRBJ1-1; no firm D call. CDR1 is SGHAT, CDR2 FQDESV, per germline (reference sequence). The V gene lost 6 bases and the J gene lost 1 base, with 3 bases spanning the gap. CDR3 length equals 11 residues. In nucleotides, the CDR3 is TGTGCCAGCAGTAAGAACACTGAAGCTTTCTTT. Translated, it gives CASSKNTEAFF.

The gene calls are TRBV4-3 and TRBJ2-2, with D possibly TRBD1 on 6 matching bases. Trimming took 6 bases from V and 5 from J, leaving 13 bases between them. CDR3 length: 14 amino acids. Germline-derived CDR1 and CDR2 are LGHNA and YSLEER. CDR3 amino acids: CASSPNRVTGELFF. CDR3 sequence (DNA): TGCGCCAGCAGTCCAAACAGGGTAACCGGGGAGCTGTTTTTT.

The V gene is TRBV4-3, the J gene TRBJ2-1; tentatively, D is TRBD2 (5 bases). This CDR3 has 14 amino acids. V shed 8 bases and J shed 0 bases, with 11 bases lying between them. Germline V gene sequence: CDR1 LGHNA, CDR2 YSLEER. The chain's CDR3 is CASQGLFSYNEQFF. In DNA, the CDR3 is TGCGCCAGCCAAGGACTTTTCTCCTACAATGAGCAGTTCTTC.

The CDR3 loop reads CSVGAQVGTGELFF. The CDR3 DNA reads TGCAGCGTTGGGGCCCAGGTGGGCACCGGGGAGCTGTTTTTT. This chain connects TRBV29-1 to TRBJ2-2; unclear D gene. From germline, CDR1 is SQVTM and CDR2 ANQGSEA. V dropped 4 bases and J dropped 4 bases, with 13 bases sitting between them. This CDR3 contains 14 residues.

This clonotype was detected only once. This chain uses TRBV6-5 with TRBJ2-7; 7 bases align to TRBD1. Germline V CDR1 and CDR2: MNHEY, SVGAGI. This CDR3 is 13 amino acids long. Germline trimming cut 6 bases from V and 3 bases from J; bases unmatched to any gene: 5. CDR3 in DNA: TGTGCCAGCAGCGTTGCAGGGGGCTACGAGCAGTACGTC. Its protein product is CASSVAGGYEQYV.

This clonotype was observed once. The V call is TRBV29-1, the J call TRBJ2-5; D perhaps matches TRBD2 (6 bases). Per the germline V gene, CDR1 is SQVTM and CDR2 is ANQGSEA. Trimming took 2 bases from V and 2 from J, leaving 12 bases between them. The CDR3 runs 14 residues. The CDR3 spells CSVEKGTGQETQYF. The CDR3 region has the DNA TGCAGCGTTGAAAAGGGGACTGGACAAGAGACCCAGTACTTC.